One T cell receptor (beta chain) is described in this entry. Its antigen is still unknown. Libraries were prepared by immunoSEQ multiplex PCR; TCRdb keeps only in-frame clonotypes and omits some of them. The sample shows tens of thousands of clones, 60% to 85% of them seen only once. This record comes from a study of T cell responses to AZD1222 COVID-19 vaccine. Findings and caveats of the study: In the spike-specific TCR repertoire, nearly half reportedly target unmutated variant regions. Clonal diversity was possibly underestimated; the donors were predominantly white British and more often female. After two AZD1222 doses, spike-specific TCR breadth and depth rose versus day 0. Along spike, vaccine-associated CD4 TCRs were found throughout, with dominance at 160-218 and 743-854.

Trimming shortened V by 5 bases and J by 5 bases, and 13 bases separated the two germline ends. CDR3 length equals 13 residues. This sample comprised peripheral blood, obtained on day 0 of AZD1222 vaccination. The genes are TRBV12-3 or TRBV12-4 and TRBJ2-7, with a possible D match to TRBD1 (5 bases). The receptor's source is an adult in good health. The CDR3 coding sequence is TGTGCCAGCAGTAAAGGGGTGGTCAACGAGCAGTACTTC. Protein product: CASSKGVVNEQYF.